The 2 T cell receptor beta chains below all came from one sample that was sequenced in a study of blood T cell repertoires in COVID-19 (dated by TCRdb to the early 2020s). Library construction relied on the immunoSEQ multiplex PCR assay. As stored in TCRdb, this immuneACCESS dataset retains in-frame rearrangements with V and J assigned. A fraction of the clones does not appear; measured against another copy, unresolved V genes explain less than half of the discrepancy, and the remainder lacks a known reason. The sample profile shows about 76,000 clones; 80% to 90% of them were found once. The ten top clones hold 9.5% to 12% of the sample. The sample was peripheral blood. The receptors here all came from a man in his 60s with COVID-19, enrolled during active disease.

This chain joins TRBV3-1 (or the pseudogene TRBV3-2) and TRBJ1-2; 11 nucleotides match TRBD1. The ends lost 4 bases at V and 0 bases at J; junction bases unmatched: 13. From germline, CDR1 is LGHDT and CDR2 YNNKEL (reference sequence). CDR3 length: 19 amino acids. The CDR3 DNA reads TGTGCCAGCAGCCGCCGATTAGGGACAGGGGGACTAGCTAACTATGGCTACACCTTC. Amino acids: CASSRRLGTGGLANYGYTF.

The V gene is TRBV7-2, the J gene TRBJ2-7, with a possible D match to TRBD2 (7 bases). The germline V and J ends were trimmed by 5 bases and 9 bases, with 20 bases remaining between them. This CDR3 comprises 14 residues. In germline, CDR1 is SGHTA, CDR2 FQGNSA. CDR3 sequence: CASSREQGGFGQYF. The CDR3 bases are TGTGCCAGCAGCCGGGAACAGGGAGGGTTTGGGCAGTACTTC. Full variable domain (outside the CDR3, taken from reference TRBV7-2 and TRBJ2-7): GAGVSQSPSNKVTEKGKDVELRCDPISGHTALYWYRQSLGQGLEFLIYFQGNSAPDKSGLPSDRFSAERTGGSVSTLTIQRTQQEDSAVYLCASSREQGGFGQYFGPGTRLTVT.